These 5 T cell receptor beta chains were all obtained from the same sample, sequenced in a study of PD-1 blockade in classical Hodgkin lymphoma. Assay used: immunoSEQ multiplex PCR; TCRdb lists only in-frame clones, some missing. The table includes around 31,000 clones, about 89% detected once. Time point here: newly diagnosed, previously untreated cHL patient sample. The study purified CD4+ T cells from thawed PBMCs using magnetic negative selection. The specimen was CD4+ T cells from blood. These receptors all come from a human donor with classical Hodgkin lymphoma.

The genes are TRBV5-1 and TRBJ2-2; 11 bases are a match to TRBD2. V shed 0 bases, J shed 5 bases, and the junction held 12 bases outside the gene matches. Germline CDR1 is SGHRS and CDR2 is YFSETQ. There are 19 residues in the CDR3. This chain's CDR3 is CASSLAFGLAGRRTGELFF. CDR3 nucleotide sequence: TGCGCCAGCAGCTTGGCCTTTGGACTAGCGGGCCGCAGGACCGGGGAGCTGTTTTTT.

The chain couples TRBV4-3 to TRBJ2-2, with D possibly TRBD1 on 6 matching bases. Trimming took 4 bases from V and 4 from J, leaving 10 bases between them. The CDR3 consists of 14 residues. The germline V gene encodes CDR1 LGHNA and CDR2 YSLEER. CDR3 sequence (DNA): TGCGCCAGCAGCCCGGGGACATCCACCGGGGAGCTGTTTTTT. It yields the protein CASSPGTSTGELFF.

The chain links TRBV10-3 to TRBJ2-1; 7 positions agree with TRBD2. CDR1 ENHRY and CDR2 SYGVKD come from the germline V gene. This CDR3 has 12 residues. V was pared by 8 bases and J by 8 bases, with 6 bases of the junction left unmatched. The CDR3 region has the DNA TGTGCCATCGGGGGAGGGCCAGATGAGCAGTTCTTC. It is translated as CAIGGGPDEQFF.

The CDR3 DNA reads TGTGCCAGTAGTGAGGCGGGAGATACGCAGTATTTT. Its protein product is CASSEAGDTQYF. This sequence joins TRBV19 and TRBJ2-3; D might be TRBD2 (5 bases). The CDR3 runs 12 residues. V was pared by 5 bases and J by 5 bases, with 8 bases between. CDR1 and CDR2 (germline): LNHDA, SQIVND (reference sequence). The variable domain in full, completed from reference TRBV19 and TRBJ2-3, reads DGGITQSPKYLFRKEGQNVTLSCEQNLNHDAMYWYRQDPGQGLRLIYYSQIVNDFQKGDIAEGYSVSREKKESFPLTVTSAQKNPTAFYLCASSEAGDTQYFGPGTRLTVL.

J is TRBJ2-1 and V is TRBV2; 8 bases agree with TRBD2. V lost 4 bases to trimming and J lost 8 bases; unmatched junction nucleotides: 10. The CDR3 has 15 amino acids. From germline, CDR1 is SNHLY and CDR2 FYNNEI. The CDR3 sequence: CASSVLSGSGDEQFF. CDR3 DNA sequence: TGTGCCAGCAGTGTTTTAAGCGGGAGCGGCGATGAGCAGTTCTTC.